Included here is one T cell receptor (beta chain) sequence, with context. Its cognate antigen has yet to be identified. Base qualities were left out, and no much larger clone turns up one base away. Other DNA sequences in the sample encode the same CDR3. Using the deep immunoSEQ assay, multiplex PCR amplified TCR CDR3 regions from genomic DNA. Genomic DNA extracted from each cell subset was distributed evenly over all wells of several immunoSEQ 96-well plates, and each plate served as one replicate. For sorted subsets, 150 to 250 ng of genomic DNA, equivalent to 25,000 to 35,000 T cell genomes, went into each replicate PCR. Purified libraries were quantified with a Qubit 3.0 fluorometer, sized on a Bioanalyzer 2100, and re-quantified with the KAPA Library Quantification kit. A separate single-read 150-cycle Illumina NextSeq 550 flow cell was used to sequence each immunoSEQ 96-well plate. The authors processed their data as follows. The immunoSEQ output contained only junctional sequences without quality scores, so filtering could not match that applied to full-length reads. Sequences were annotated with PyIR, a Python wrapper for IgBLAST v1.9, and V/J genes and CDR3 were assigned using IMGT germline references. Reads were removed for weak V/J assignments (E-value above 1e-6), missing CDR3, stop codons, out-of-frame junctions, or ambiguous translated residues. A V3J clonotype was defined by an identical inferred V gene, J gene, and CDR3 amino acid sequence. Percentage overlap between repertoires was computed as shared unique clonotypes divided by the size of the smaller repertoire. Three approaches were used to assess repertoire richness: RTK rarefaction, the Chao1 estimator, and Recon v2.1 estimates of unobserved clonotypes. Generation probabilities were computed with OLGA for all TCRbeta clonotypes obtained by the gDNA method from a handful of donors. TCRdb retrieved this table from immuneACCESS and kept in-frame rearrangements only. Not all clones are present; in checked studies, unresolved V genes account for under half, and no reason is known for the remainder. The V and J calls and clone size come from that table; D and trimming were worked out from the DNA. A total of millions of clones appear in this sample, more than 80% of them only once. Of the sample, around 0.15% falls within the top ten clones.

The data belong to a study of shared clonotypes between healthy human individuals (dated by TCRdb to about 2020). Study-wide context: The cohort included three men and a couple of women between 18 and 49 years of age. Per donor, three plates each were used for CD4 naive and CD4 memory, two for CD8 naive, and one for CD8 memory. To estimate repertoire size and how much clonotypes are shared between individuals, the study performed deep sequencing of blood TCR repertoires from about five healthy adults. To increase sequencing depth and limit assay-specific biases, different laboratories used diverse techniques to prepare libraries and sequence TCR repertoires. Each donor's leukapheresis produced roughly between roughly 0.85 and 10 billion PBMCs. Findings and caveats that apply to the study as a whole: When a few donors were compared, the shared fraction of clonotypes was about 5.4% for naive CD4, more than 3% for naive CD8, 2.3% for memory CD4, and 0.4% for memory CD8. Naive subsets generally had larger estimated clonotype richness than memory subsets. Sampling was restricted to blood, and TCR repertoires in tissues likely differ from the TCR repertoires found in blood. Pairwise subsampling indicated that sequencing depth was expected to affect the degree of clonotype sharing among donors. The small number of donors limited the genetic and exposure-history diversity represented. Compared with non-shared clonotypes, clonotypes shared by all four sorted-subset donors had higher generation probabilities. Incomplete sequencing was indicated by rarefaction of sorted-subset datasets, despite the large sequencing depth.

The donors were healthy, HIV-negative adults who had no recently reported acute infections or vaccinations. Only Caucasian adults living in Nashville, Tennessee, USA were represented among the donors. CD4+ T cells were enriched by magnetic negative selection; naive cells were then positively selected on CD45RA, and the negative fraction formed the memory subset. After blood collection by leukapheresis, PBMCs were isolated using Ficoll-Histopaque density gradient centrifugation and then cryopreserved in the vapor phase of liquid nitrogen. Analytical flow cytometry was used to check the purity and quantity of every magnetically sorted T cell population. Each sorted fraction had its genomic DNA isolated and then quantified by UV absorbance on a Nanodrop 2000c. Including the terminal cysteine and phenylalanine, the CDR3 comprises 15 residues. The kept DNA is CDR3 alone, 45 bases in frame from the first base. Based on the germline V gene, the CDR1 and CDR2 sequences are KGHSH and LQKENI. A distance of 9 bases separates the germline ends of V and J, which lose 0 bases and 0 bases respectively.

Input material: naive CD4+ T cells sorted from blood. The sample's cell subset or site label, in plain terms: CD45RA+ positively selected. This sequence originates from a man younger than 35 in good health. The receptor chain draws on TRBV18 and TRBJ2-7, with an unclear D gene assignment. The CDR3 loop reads CASSPPGSSSYEQYF. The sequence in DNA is TGTGCCAGCTCACCACCTGGCTCGAGCTCCTACGAGCAGTACTTC.